A selection of T cell receptor beta chains follows, all from one sample in a study of T cell responses to AZD1222 COVID-19 vaccine. Profiling relied on immunoSEQ multiplex PCR, and the TCRdb table lists in-frame clones only, not all of them. Among 95,000 to 150,000 clones listed, over 80% were seen once. Specimen: peripheral blood, collected on day 0 of AZD1222 vaccination. These receptors all come from an adult in good health. CDR3s include the opening cysteine and the closing phenylalanine or tryptophan. D genes are given only for firm matches. Some rows have no size entry. The others give once, few or many, or a class for an expanded clone.

v_gene: TRBV19
d_gene: .
abundance: .
j_gene: TRBJ1-5
CDR3aa: CASSTLDGYQPQHF
CDR3nt: TGTGCCAGTAGCACTTTGGACGGGTATCAGCCCCAGCATTTT

v_gene: TRBV25-1
d_gene: .
abundance: once
j_gene: TRBJ2-1
CDR3aa: CASSEAGYNNEQFF
CDR3nt: TGTGCCAGCAGTGAAGCCGGATACAACAATGAGCAGTTCTTC

v_gene: TRBV9
d_gene: .
abundance: .
j_gene: TRBJ1-4
CDR3aa: CASSGRKGGGNEKLFF
CDR3nt: TGTGCCAGCAGCGGTCGGAAGGGAGGCGGGAATGAAAAACTGTTTTTT

v_gene: TRBV12-5
d_gene: TRBD2
abundance: .
j_gene: TRBJ2-1
CDR3aa: CASGPTSGGSYNEQFF
CDR3nt: TGTGCTAGTGGCCCGACTAGCGGGGGTTCCTACAATGAGCAGTTCTTC

v_gene: TRBV5-6
d_gene: .
abundance: .
j_gene: TRBJ1-1
CDR3aa: CASSPGLNTEAFF
CDR3nt: TGTGCCAGCAGCCCCGGTTTGAACACTGAAGCTTTCTTT

v_gene: TRBV7-2
d_gene: .
abundance: .
j_gene: TRBJ2-3
CDR3aa: CASSLYRLQSTDTQYF
CDR3nt: TGTGCCAGCAGCTTGTACCGACTCCAGAGCACAGATACGCAGTATTTT

v_gene: TRBV7-2
d_gene: .
abundance: once
j_gene: TRBJ2-7
CDR3aa: CASSSQGLWSYEQYF
CDR3nt: TGTGCCAGCAGCTCTCAGGGTCTATGGTCCTACGAGCAGTACTTC

v_gene: TRBV5-4
d_gene: .
abundance: .
j_gene: TRBJ2-2
CDR3aa: CASSFSNIRGAAPGELFF
CDR3nt: TGTGCCAGCAGCTTTTCGAACATTCGGGGGGCGGCTCCCGGGGAGCTGTTTTTT

v_gene: TRBV3-1/TRBV3-2
d_gene: .
abundance: .
j_gene: TRBJ1-2
CDR3aa: CASSQVGTGRGYGYTF
CDR3nt: TGTGCCAGCAGCCAAGTCGGTACGGGCAGGGGATATGGCTACACCTTC

v_gene: TRBV2
d_gene: TRBD1
abundance: .
j_gene: TRBJ1-5
CDR3aa: CASRGTGNQPQHF
CDR3nt: TGTGCCAGCAGAGGGACAGGGAATCAGCCCCAGCATTTT

v_gene: TRBV9
d_gene: .
abundance: .
j_gene: TRBJ1-2
CDR3aa: CASNLDSGYTF
CDR3nt: TGTGCCAGCAACCTAGACTCGGGCTACACCTTC

v_gene: TRBV7-9
d_gene: .
abundance: .
j_gene: TRBJ2-5
CDR3aa: CASSLAGGQETQYF
CDR3nt: TGTGCCAGCAGCTTAGCGGGGGGACAAGAGACCCAGTACTTC

v_gene: TRBV6-6
d_gene: TRBD1
abundance: once
j_gene: TRBJ1-5
CDR3aa: CASSRQGNFGNQPQHF
CDR3nt: TGTGCCAGCAGTCGACAGGGGAACTTCGGCAATCAGCCCCAGCATTTT

v_gene: TRBV7-9
d_gene: .
abundance: .
j_gene: TRBJ1-1
CDR3aa: CASSLKPLGRKTNTEAFF
CDR3nt: TGTGCCAGCAGCTTAAAGCCCCTAGGACGGAAGACGAACACTGAAGCTTTCTTT

v_gene: TRBV9
d_gene: TRBD1
abundance: .
j_gene: TRBJ2-2
CDR3aa: CASSVTGQPTGELFF
CDR3nt: TGTGCCAGCAGCGTGACGGGACAGCCCACCGGGGAGCTGTTTTTT

v_gene: TRBV7-2
d_gene: TRBD1
abundance: once
j_gene: TRBJ2-3
CDR3aa: CASSDRGNSDTQYF
CDR3nt: TGTGCCAGCAGCGACAGGGGAAACTCAGATACGCAGTATTTT

v_gene: TRBV19
d_gene: .
abundance: .
j_gene: TRBJ1-2
CDR3aa: CASSTPGTGNYGYTF
CDR3nt: TGTGCCAGTAGTACACCTGGGACGGGGAACTATGGCTACACCTTC

v_gene: TRBV6-5
d_gene: TRBD1
abundance: .
j_gene: TRBJ1-2
CDR3aa: CASSYFRTGLDGYTF
CDR3nt: TGTGCCAGCAGTTACTTTCGGACAGGGTTGGATGGCTACACCTTC

v_gene: TRBV4-3
d_gene: .
abundance: .
j_gene: TRBJ2-1
CDR3aa: CASSQAPDSYNEQFF
CDR3nt: TGCGCCAGCAGCCAAGCTCCGGACTCCTACAATGAGCAGTTCTTC

v_gene: TRBV29-1
d_gene: .
abundance: .
j_gene: TRBJ2-5
CDR3aa: CSASVETQYF
CDR3nt: TGCAGCGCCTCCGTCGAGACCCAGTACTTC

v_gene: TRBV10-3
d_gene: .
abundance: .
j_gene: TRBJ1-4
CDR3aa: CAISGGNNEKLFF
CDR3nt: TGTGCCATCAGCGGAGGGAATAATGAAAAACTGTTTTTT

v_gene: TRBV9
d_gene: TRBD1
abundance: .
j_gene: TRBJ1-4
CDR3aa: CASSTTGGSSGKLFF
CDR3nt: TGTGCCAGCAGCACGACAGGGGGCAGTTCGGGAAAACTGTTTTTT

v_gene: TRBV9
d_gene: .
abundance: few
j_gene: TRBJ2-7
CDR3aa: CASSVAGQGSYEQYF
CDR3nt: TGTGCCAGCAGCGTAGCTGGTCAGGGATCCTACGAGCAGTACTTC

v_gene: TRBV4-1
d_gene: .
abundance: .
j_gene: TRBJ2-1
CDR3aa: CASSQPRGNEQFF
CDR3nt: TGCGCCAGCAGCCAACCCCGTGGGAATGAGCAGTTCTTC

v_gene: TRBV5-1
d_gene: TRBD1
abundance: once
j_gene: TRBJ1-4
CDR3aa: CASSPGQGTGKLFF
CDR3nt: TGCGCCAGCAGCCCGGGACAGGGAACCGGAAAACTGTTTTTT

v_gene: TRBV5-4
d_gene: .
abundance: .
j_gene: TRBJ2-2
CDR3aa: CASSRSTSTGELFF
CDR3nt: TGTGCCAGCAGCCGAAGTACTAGCACCGGGGAGCTGTTTTTT

v_gene: TRBV12-3/TRBV12-4
d_gene: TRBD1
abundance: .
j_gene: TRBJ1-2
CDR3aa: CASSSTGGYGYTF
CDR3nt: TGTGCCAGCAGTTCGACAGGGGGATATGGCTACACCTTC

v_gene: TRBV7-6
d_gene: TRBD1
abundance: .
j_gene: TRBJ1-3
CDR3aa: CASSPRDRGNTIYF
CDR3nt: TGTGCCAGCAGCCCGCGGGACAGAGGAAACACCATATATTTT

v_gene: TRBV4-3
d_gene: .
abundance: .
j_gene: TRBJ1-1
CDR3aa: CASSQAVDTEAFF
CDR3nt: TGCGCCAGCAGCCAAGCTGTAGACACTGAAGCTTTCTTT

v_gene: TRBV7-8
d_gene: TRBD1
abundance: once
j_gene: TRBJ2-5
CDR3aa: CASSGLGTGKEETQYF
CDR3nt: TGTGCCAGCAGCGGCCTTGGGACAGGGAAAGAGGAGACCCAGTACTTC

v_gene: TRBV5-5
d_gene: TRBD1
abundance: .
j_gene: TRBJ2-7
CDR3aa: CASSLAWTGLLYEQYF
CDR3nt: TGTGCCAGCAGCTTGGCCTGGACAGGGCTCCTCTACGAGCAGTACTTC

v_gene: TRBV2
d_gene: TRBD1
abundance: few
j_gene: TRBJ1-1
CDR3aa: CASSDVGDRGLLNTEAFF
CDR3nt: TGTGCCAGCAGTGATGTGGGGGACAGGGGTCTATTGAACACTGAAGCTTTCTTT

v_gene: TRBV7-9
d_gene: TRBD1
abundance: .
j_gene: TRBJ1-2
CDR3aa: CASSLGQGFGYTF
CDR3nt: TGTGCCAGCAGCTTAGGACAGGGGTTTGGCTACACCTTC

v_gene: TRBV6-5
d_gene: TRBD2
abundance: .
j_gene: TRBJ2-3
CDR3aa: CASWGGTASTDTQYF
CDR3nt: TGTGCCAGCTGGGGGGGAACTGCTAGCACAGATACGCAGTATTTT

v_gene: TRBV4-1
d_gene: .
abundance: .
j_gene: TRBJ2-1
CDR3aa: CASSQDYSAGQTEFF
CDR3nt: TGCGCCAGCAGCCAAGATTATTCCGCGGGACAGACAGAGTTCTTC

v_gene: TRBV6-5
d_gene: .
abundance: .
j_gene: TRBJ2-3
CDR3aa: CASSYGASTDTQYF
CDR3nt: TGTGCCAGCAGTTACGGAGCTAGCACAGATACGCAGTATTTT

v_gene: TRBV29-1
d_gene: TRBD2
abundance: many
j_gene: TRBJ2-5
CDR3aa: CTVFVSGGETQYF
CDR3nt: TGCACCGTCTTTGTGAGCGGGGGGGAGACCCAGTACTTC

v_gene: TRBV7-2
d_gene: TRBD1
abundance: .
j_gene: TRBJ1-2
CDR3aa: CASSYTGGANYGYTF
CDR3nt: TGTGCCAGCAGCTATACAGGGGGCGCTAACTATGGCTACACCTTC

v_gene: TRBV5-1
d_gene: .
abundance: .
j_gene: TRBJ2-5
CDR3aa: CASSSGLVAHQETQYF
CDR3nt: TGCGCCAGCAGCTCTGGTTTGGTGGCGCACCAAGAGACCCAGTACTTC

v_gene: TRBV27
d_gene: .
abundance: .
j_gene: TRBJ1-2
CDR3aa: CASSLLASWDSDGYTF
CDR3nt: TGTGCCAGCAGTTTACTCGCGTCGTGGGATTCCGATGGCTACACCTTC

v_gene: TRBV5-5
d_gene: .
abundance: .
j_gene: TRBJ1-6
CDR3aa: CASSLGVYRDSPLHF
CDR3nt: TGTGCCAGCAGCTTGGGGGTTTACAGGGATTCACCCCTCCACTTT

v_gene: TRBV7-9
d_gene: TRBD1
abundance: .
j_gene: TRBJ1-1
CDR3aa: CASSRRQGITEAFF
CDR3nt: TGTGCCAGCAGTCGGAGACAGGGAATCACTGAAGCTTTCTTT